Sequencing of this T cell receptor beta chain was carried out in a study of T-cell reconstitution after alpha-beta-depleted transplantation in children. General study points: Expanded graft clones numbering several hundred reportedly gave rise to alpha-beta T cells about two months after transplant. By one year post-transplant, T-cell counts and diversity largely arose from T cells that were newly produced. Surviving recipient cells, namely T cells and thymic progenitors, were the source of high day-60 TCRbeta diversity in some patients.

Trimming pared 2 bases from V and 5 bases from J, leaving 12 bases between. The CDR3 has 14 residues. Germline loops: CDR1 SGHRS, CDR2 YFSETQ. This clonotype was observed many times. Its antigen is not identified. Unique molecular identifiers were used in preparing the TCRbeta library. TCRdb reanalysed the PCR reads using MiXCR and keeps one entry per CDR3 protein. The data hold fewer than 350,000 distinct CDR3 sequences, with 6.5% to 9% observed a single time. V gene TRBV5-1 combines with J gene TRBJ2-3; no reliable D call. The input for sequencing was peripheral blood, taken 360 days after TCRalphabeta/CD19-depleted stem cell transplant. The TCR was taken from a female patient aged 2-10 years who had a stem cell transplant for Fanconi anemia, so the T cells may come from the graft donor. CDR3 region: CASSFTVFRDTQYF. The CDR3 DNA is TGCGCCAGCAGCTTTACAGTGTTTAGAGATACGCAGTATTTT.